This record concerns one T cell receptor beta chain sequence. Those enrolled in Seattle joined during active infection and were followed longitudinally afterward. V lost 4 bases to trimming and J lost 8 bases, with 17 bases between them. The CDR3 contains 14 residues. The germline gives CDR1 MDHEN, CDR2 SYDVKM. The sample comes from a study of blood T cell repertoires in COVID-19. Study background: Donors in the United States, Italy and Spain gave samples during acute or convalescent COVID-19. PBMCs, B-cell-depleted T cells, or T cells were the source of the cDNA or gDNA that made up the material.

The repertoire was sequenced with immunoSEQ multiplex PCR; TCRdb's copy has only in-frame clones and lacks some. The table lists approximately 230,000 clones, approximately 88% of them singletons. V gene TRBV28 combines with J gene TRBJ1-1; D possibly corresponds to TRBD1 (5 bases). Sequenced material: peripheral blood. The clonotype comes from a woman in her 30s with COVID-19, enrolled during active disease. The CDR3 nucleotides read TGTGCCAGCAGTTGGGGCAGGGAAGTCTCCGAAGCTTTCTTT. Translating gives CASSWGREVSEAFF. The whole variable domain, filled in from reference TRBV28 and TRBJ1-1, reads DVKVTQSSRYLVKRTGEKVFLECVQDMDHENMFWYRQDPGLGLRLIYFSYDVKMKEKGDIPEGYSVSREKKERFSLILESASTNQTSMYLCASSWGREVSEAFFGQGTRLTVV.